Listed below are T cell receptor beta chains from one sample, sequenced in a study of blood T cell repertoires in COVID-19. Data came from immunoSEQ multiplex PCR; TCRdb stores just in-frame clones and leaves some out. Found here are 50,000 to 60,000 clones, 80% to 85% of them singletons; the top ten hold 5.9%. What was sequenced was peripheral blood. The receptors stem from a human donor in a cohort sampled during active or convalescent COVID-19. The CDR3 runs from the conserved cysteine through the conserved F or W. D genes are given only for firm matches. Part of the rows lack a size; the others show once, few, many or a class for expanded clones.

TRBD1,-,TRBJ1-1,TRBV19,CATFPQGANTEAFF,TGTGCCACCTTCCCCCAGGGGGCAAACACTGAAGCTTTCTTT
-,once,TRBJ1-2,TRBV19,CASSIISRSGRYGYTF,TGTGCCAGTAGTATAATTAGTCGGTCGGGGAGGTATGGCTACACCTTC
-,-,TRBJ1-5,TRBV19,CASSTQGGGRSQPQHF,TGTGCCAGTAGTACCCAAGGCGGGGGTCGGAGTCAGCCCCAGCATTTT
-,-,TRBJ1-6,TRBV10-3,CAISVGSSYNSPLHF,TGTGCCATCAGTGTTGGGAGCTCCTATAATTCACCCCTCCACTTT
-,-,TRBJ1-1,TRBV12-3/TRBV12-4,CASSFRVETEAFF,TGTGCCAGCAGTTTCAGGGTAGAGACTGAAGCTTTCTTT
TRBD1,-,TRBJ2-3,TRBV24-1,CATSEPGQGSDTQYF,TGTGCCACCAGTGAGCCCGGACAGGGGTCAGATACGCAGTATTTT
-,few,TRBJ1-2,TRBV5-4,CASSFQGRDGYTF,TGTGCCAGCAGCTTCCAGGGGAGGGATGGCTACACCTTC
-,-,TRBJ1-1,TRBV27,CASSRERVNTEAFF,TGTGCCAGCAGTAGGGAGAGGGTGAACACTGAAGCTTTCTTT
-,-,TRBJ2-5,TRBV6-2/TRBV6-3,CASSYEGGETQYF,TGTGCCAGCAGTTACGAAGGCGGTGAGACCCAGTACTTC
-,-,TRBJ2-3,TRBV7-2,CASSSGVSFTDTQYF,TGTGCCAGCAGTTCGGGGGTCAGCTTCACAGATACGCAGTATTTT
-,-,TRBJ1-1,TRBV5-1,CASSPDGTEAFF,TGCGCCAGCAGCCCCGACGGGACTGAAGCTTTCTTT
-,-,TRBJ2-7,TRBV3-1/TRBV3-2,CASSQDEGYEQYF,TGTGCCAGCAGCCAAGATGAGGGCTACGAGCAGTACTTC
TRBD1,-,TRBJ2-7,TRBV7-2,CASSYQVGQGKSSSYEQYF,TGTGCCAGCAGCTACCAAGTGGGACAGGGGAAAAGCTCCTCCTACGAGCAGTACTTC
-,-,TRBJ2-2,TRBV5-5,CASSLRGGLGTGELFF,TGTGCCAGCAGCTTGCGCGGGGGCTTAGGGACCGGGGAGCTGTTTTTT
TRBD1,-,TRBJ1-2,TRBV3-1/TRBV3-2,CASSPSTGRHGYTF,TGTGCCAGCAGCCCTTCGACAGGGAGGCATGGCTACACCTTC
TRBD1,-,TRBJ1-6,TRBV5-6,CASSWTGNAPLHF,TGTGCCAGCAGCTGGACAGGGAACGCTCCCCTCCACTTT
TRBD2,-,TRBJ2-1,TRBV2,CASRTGLAGGYNEQFF,TGTGCCAGCAGAACCGGACTAGCGGGGGGGTACAATGAGCAGTTCTTC
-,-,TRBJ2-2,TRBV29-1,CSVEINTGELFF,TGCAGCGTGGAGATAAACACCGGGGAGCTGTTTTTT
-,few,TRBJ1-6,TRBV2,CASSELGGTSPLHF,TGTGCCAGCAGTGAACTTGGGGGCACTTCACCCCTCCACTTT
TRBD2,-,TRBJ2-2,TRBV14,CASSLRGGGTGELFF,TGTGCCAGCAGCCTTCGGGGGGGCGGCACCGGGGAGCTGTTTTTT
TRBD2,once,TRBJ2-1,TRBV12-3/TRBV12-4,CASSFGGDNEQFF,TGTGCCAGCAGTTTCGGGGGGGATAATGAGCAGTTCTTC
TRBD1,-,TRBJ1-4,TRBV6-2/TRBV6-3,CASSYPRGREEKLFF,TGTGCCAGCAGTTACCCTAGGGGGCGCGAGGAAAAACTGTTTTTT
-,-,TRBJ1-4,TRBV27,CASQRRGNEKLFF,TGTGCCAGTCAACGGAGGGGTAATGAAAAACTGTTTTTT
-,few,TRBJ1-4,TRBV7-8,CASSPGHPYNEKLFF,TGTGCCAGCAGCCCGGGACACCCTTACAATGAAAAACTGTTTTTT
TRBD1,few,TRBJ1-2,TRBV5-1,CASSPRTGGPNYGYTF,TGCGCCAGCAGCCCCCGGACAGGCGGGCCTAACTATGGCTACACCTTC
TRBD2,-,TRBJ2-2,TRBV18,CASSPRSGGRTGELFF,TGTGCCAGCTCACCCCGGAGCGGGGGACGGACCGGGGAGCTGTTTTTT
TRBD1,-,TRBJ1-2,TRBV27,CASSLFTRDRGRSGYTF,TGTGCCAGCAGTCTCTTTACCCGGGACAGGGGAAGAAGTGGCTACACCTTC
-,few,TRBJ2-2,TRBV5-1,CASSLVQAYTGELFF,TGCGCCAGCAGCTTGGTTCAGGCCTACACCGGGGAGCTGTTTTTT
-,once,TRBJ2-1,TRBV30,CAWETSSYNEQFF,TGTGCCTGGGAAACAAGCTCCTACAATGAGCAGTTCTTC
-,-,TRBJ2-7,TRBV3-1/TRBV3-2,CASSQGGRSYEQYF,TGTGCCAGCAGCCAAGGGGGGCGCTCCTACGAGCAGTACTTC
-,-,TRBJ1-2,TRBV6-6,CASSYSAGLNYGYTF,TGTGCCAGCAGTTATTCAGCAGGGCTTAACTATGGCTACACCTTC
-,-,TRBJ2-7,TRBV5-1,CASSLQYSYEQYF,TGCGCCAGCAGCTTGCAGTACTCCTACGAGCAGTACTTC
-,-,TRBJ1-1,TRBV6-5,CASSPLQGNTEAFF,TGTGCCAGCAGCCCCCTGCAGGGCAACACTGAAGCTTTCTTT
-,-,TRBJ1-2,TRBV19,CASTDNFYGYTF,TGTGCCAGTACCGACAACTTCTATGGCTACACCTTC
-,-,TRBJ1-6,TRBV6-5,CASTSAGSPLHF,TGTGCCAGCACGTCAGCCGGGTCACCCCTCCACTTT
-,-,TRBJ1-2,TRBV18,CASSPQTQGEDGYTF,TGTGCCAGCTCACCACAGACACAGGGAGAAGATGGCTACACCTTC
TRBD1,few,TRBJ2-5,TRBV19,CASRDRGEWSETQYF,TGTGCCTCCAGGGACAGGGGTGAGTGGTCGGAGACCCAGTACTTC
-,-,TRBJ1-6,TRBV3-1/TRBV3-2,CASSPSQETNNSPLHF,TGTGCCAGCAGCCCTTCTCAGGAAACCAATAATTCACCCCTCCACTTT
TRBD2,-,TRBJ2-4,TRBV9,CASSDGTSGVLAKNIQYF,TGTGCCAGCAGCGACGGGACTAGCGGGGTCCTAGCCAAAAACATTCAGTACTTC
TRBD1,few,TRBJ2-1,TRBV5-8,CASSPRDSIYNEQFF,TGTGCCAGCAGCCCTCGGGACAGTATCTACAATGAGCAGTTCTTC
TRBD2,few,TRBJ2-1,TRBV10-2,CASNKGLAGDNEQFF,TGCGCCAGCAATAAAGGACTAGCGGGGGACAATGAGCAGTTCTTC
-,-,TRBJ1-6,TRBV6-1,CASSDLQGTYNSPLHF,TGTGCCAGCAGTGACCTACAGGGAACCTATAATTCACCCCTCCACTTT
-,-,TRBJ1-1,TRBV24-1,CATSDRAGNTEAFF,TGTGCCACCAGTGATCGTGCAGGGAACACTGAAGCTTTCTTT
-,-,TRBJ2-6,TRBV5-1,CASSLAAGQSSGANVLTF,TGCGCCAGCAGCTTGGCCGCGGGACAGAGCTCTGGGGCCAACGTCCTGACTTTC
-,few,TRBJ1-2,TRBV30,CAGLAVPLSRGYTF,TGTGCCGGGCTCGCAGTTCCCCTCTCTCGAGGCTACACCTTC
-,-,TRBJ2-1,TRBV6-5,CASRRGSSYNEQFF,TGTGCCAGCAGACGCGGTAGCTCCTACAATGAGCAGTTCTTC
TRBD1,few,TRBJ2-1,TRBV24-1,CATSDHTGGSPYNEQFF,TGTGCCACCAGTGATCACACAGGGGGCTCCCCCTACAATGAGCAGTTCTTC
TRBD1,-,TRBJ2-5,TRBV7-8,CASRGGQGSEETQYF,TGTGCCAGCAGAGGAGGACAGGGGAGTGAGGAGACCCAGTACTTC
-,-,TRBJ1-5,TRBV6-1,CASSEVGGHMSNQPQHF,TGTGCCAGCAGTGAAGTTGGGGGACACATGAGCAATCAGCCCCAGCATTTT
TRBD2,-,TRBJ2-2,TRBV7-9,CASRPTSGGAGTGELFF,TGTGCCAGCAGACCTACTAGCGGGGGGGCCGGAACCGGGGAGCTGTTTTTT